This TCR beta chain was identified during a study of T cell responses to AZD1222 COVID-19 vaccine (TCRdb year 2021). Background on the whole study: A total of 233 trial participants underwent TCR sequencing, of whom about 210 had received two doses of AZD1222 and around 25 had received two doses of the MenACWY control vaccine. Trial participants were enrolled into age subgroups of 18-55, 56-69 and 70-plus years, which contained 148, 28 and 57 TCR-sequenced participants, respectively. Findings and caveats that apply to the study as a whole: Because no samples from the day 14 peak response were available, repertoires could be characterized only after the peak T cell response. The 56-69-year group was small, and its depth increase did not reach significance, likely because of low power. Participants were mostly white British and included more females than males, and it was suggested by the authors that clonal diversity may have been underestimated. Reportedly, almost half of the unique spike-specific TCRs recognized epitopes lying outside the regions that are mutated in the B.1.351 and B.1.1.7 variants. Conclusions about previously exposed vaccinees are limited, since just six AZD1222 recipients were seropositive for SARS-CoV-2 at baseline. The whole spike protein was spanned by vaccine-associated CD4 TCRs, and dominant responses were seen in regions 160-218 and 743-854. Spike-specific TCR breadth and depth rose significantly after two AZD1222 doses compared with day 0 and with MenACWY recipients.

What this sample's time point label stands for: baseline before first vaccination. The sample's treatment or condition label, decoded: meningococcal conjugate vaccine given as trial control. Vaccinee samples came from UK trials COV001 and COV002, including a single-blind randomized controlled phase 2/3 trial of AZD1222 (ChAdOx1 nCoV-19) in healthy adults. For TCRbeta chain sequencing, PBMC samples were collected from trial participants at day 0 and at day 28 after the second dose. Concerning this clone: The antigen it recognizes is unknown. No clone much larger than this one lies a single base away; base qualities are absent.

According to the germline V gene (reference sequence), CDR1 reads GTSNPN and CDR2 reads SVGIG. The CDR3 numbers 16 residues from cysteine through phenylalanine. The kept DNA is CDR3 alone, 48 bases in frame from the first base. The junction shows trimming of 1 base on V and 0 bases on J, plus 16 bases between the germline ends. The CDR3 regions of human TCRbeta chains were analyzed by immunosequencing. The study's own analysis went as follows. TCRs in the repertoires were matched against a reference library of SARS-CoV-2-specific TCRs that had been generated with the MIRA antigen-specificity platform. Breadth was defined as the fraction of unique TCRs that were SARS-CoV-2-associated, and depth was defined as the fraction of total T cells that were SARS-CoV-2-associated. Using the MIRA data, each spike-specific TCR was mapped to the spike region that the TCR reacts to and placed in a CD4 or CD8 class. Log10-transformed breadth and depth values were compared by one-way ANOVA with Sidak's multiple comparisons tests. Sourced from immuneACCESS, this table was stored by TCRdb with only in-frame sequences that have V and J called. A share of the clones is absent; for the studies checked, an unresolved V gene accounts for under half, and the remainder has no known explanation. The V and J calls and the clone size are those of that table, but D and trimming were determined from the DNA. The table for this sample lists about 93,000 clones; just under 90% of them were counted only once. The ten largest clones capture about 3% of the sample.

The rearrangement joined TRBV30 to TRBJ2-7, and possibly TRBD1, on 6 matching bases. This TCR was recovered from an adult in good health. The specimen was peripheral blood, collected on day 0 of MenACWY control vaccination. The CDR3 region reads CAWSGGARGVSYEQYF. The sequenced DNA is TGTGCCTGGAGTGGAGGGGCCAGGGGAGTCTCCTACGAGCAGTACTTC.